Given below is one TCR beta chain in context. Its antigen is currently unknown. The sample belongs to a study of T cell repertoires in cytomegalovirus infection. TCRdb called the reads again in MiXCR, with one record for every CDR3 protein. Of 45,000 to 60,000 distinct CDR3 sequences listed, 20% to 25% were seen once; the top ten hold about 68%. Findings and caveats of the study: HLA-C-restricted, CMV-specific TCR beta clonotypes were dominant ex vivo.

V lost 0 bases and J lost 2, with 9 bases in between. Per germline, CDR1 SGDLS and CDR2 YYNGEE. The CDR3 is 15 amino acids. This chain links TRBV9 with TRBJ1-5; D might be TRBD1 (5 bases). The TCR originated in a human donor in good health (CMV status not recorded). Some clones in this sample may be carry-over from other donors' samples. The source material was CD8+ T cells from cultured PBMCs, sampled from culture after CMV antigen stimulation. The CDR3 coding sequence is TGTGCCAGCAGCGTAGGGGGCTTGGGCAATCAGCCCCAGCATTTT. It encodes CASSVGGLGNQPQHF.